Following are 15 T cell receptor beta chains from one sample sequenced in a study of esophageal squamous cell carcinoma under preoperative chemotherapy. TCRdb used MiXCR to reprocess the PCR reads, holding one entry per CDR3 protein. The sample consists of tens of thousands of distinct CDR3 sequences, around 50% of them appearing once. Regarding time point: before preoperative PTX-NDP chemotherapy. The sample was gathered from a patient given preoperative chemotherapy. These receptors were obtained from a human donor with esophageal squamous cell carcinoma. The donor label of this sample is uncertain.

The sample holds many counts of this clonotype. This chain uses TRBV7-2 with TRBJ1-4; D unresolved. This CDR3 contains 14 residues. Trimming cost V 5 bases and J 4 bases, with 11 bases left between them. Germline V CDR1 and CDR2: SGHTA, FQGNSA. CDR3 amino acids: CASSQSGVNEKLFF. CDR3 coding DNA: TGTGCCAGCAGCCAAAGCGGAGTTAATGAAAAACTGTTTTTT.

This clonotype was seen only a few times. This chain links TRBV19 with TRBJ2-2; 10 bases line up with TRBD2. CDR1 is LNHDA, CDR2 SQIVND, per germline (reference sequence). The CDR3 runs to 17 residues. With V trimmed by 1 base and J by 7 bases, 9 bases remained unmatched. The CDR3 loop is CASSIVFLAGDSGELFF. The CDR3 DNA is TGTGCCAGTAGTATAGTTTTCCTAGCGGGAGACAGCGGGGAGCTGTTTTTT.

The rearrangement links TRBV7-3 to TRBJ2-5; 7 nucleotides align to TRBD2. This CDR3 spans 17 amino acids. Germline lookup yields CDR1 SGHTA and CDR2 FQGTGA. Unmatched junction bases numbered 22, after V lost 5 bases and J lost 10 bases. Here the CDR3 DNA reads TGTGCCAGCAGCGCGGGGCCGGGGGGAGGGAACCAAAACATCCAGTACTTC. Protein: CASSAGPGGGNQNIQYF.

The sample holds a few counts of this clonotype. V usage is TRBV6-5 and J usage is TRBJ2-4; D is perhaps TRBD1 (7 bases). V was trimmed by 0 bases and J by 8 bases, leaving 17 bases between them. The CDR3 contains 16 residues. Germline CDR1 reads MNHEY; CDR2 reads SVGAGI. This chain's CDR3 is CASSYSARTGGDIQYF. CDR3 coding DNA: TGTGCCAGCAGTTACTCGGCCAGGACAGGCGGGGACATTCAGTACTTC.

This chain connects TRBV7-2 to TRBJ2-4; D possibly corresponds to TRBD2 (5 bases). The CDR3 totals 16 residues. Germline values: CDR1 SGHTA, CDR2 FQGNSA. The V and J ends lost 1 base and 10 bases respectively, with 20 bases between them. The CDR3 spells CASSLGGRAPKRIQYF. In DNA, the CDR3 is TGTGCCAGCAGCTTAGGTGGGCGGGCCCCCAAAAGGATTCAGTACTTC. The complete variable domain, with remaining parts taken from reference TRBV7-2 and TRBJ2-4, reads GAGVSQSPSNKVTEKGKDVELRCDPISGHTALYWYRQSLGQGLEFLIYFQGNSAPDKSGLPSDRFSAERTGGSVSTLTIQRTQQEDSAVYLCASSLGGRAPKRIQYFGAGTRLSVL.

At least ten counts were recorded for this clonotype. This chain connects TRBV12-5 to TRBJ1-1; no reliable D call. Trimming took off 0 bases at V and 3 bases at J, with 5 bases between the two ends. This CDR3 is built from 13 residues. Germline CDR1 LGHNT, CDR2 FRNRAP. CDR3 loop: CASGLVEDTEAFF. The CDR3 DNA reads as TGTGCTAGTGGTTTGGTGGAGGACACTGAAGCTTTCTTT.

A word on this clonotype: One junction end does not reproduce the germline sequence, and a read error may be involved. This chain links TRBV7-2 with TRBJ2-3; D assignment may be TRBD1 or TRBD2 (7 bases each). Germline V lookup: CDR1 SGHTA, CDR2 FQGNSA. CDR3 length: 14 residues. The CDR3 DNA sequence: TGTCGCGGCAGGGGGGCGGGAGCCCAAGACACGCAGTATTTC. It encodes CRGRGAGAQDTQYF.

In its sample, this clonotype was seen many times. The V call is TRBV11-3, the J call TRBJ2-2; 11 nucleotides align to TRBD2. Per germline, CDR1 SGHNT and CDR2 YENEEA. J lost 0 bases, V lost 5 bases, and 5 bases had no gene match. The CDR3 sequence is 17 residues long. The CDR3 protein is CASSPGTSGANTGELFF. CDR3 nucleotide sequence: TGTGCCAGCAGCCCGGGGACTAGCGGTGCGAACACCGGGGAGCTGTTTTTT.

About this clonotype: A read error may produce the germline difference seen at one junction end. The V call is TRBV7-3, the J call TRBJ2-5; tentatively, D is TRBD2 (6 bases). Germline-derived CDR1 and CDR2 are SGHTA and FQGTGA. CDR3 size: 17 residues. The CDR3 DNA reads as TGTGCCAGCAGCTTCATACCGGCGGGACGGAACCAAGAGATCCAGTACTTC. Translated: CASSFIPAGRNQEIQYF.

The table lists this clonotype with a few counts. A clone one base away is much larger, so this may be a read error. The chain joins TRBV27 to TRBJ2-5; tentative D call: TRBD2 (6 bases). Germline V gene data show CDR1 as MNHEY and CDR2 as SMNVEV (reference sequence). The CDR3 runs 15 residues. The V end was cut by 6 bases, the J end by 11 bases, with 25 bases between. The CDR3 loop reads CASSFFGGTHNEQYF. CDR3 bases: TGTGCCAGCAGCTTTTTTGGGGGGACTCACAATGAGCAGTACTTC.

The V call is TRBV7-8, the J call TRBJ2-3; 8 bases match TRBD2. The germline CDR1 and CDR2 sequences are SGHVS and FQNEAQ. This CDR3 comprises 14 residues. The V segment lost 3 bases and the J segment 1 base; nucleotides outside the gene matches: 0. The CDR3 loop reads CASSLGLGTDTQYF. For the CDR3, the DNA is TGTGCCAGCAGCTTGGGACTAGGCACAGATACGCAGTATTTT.

As concerns this clonotype: One end of the junction is discordant with germline, which a read error may explain. The CDR3 sequence: CASSLGRQGSTGTLYF. The DNA of the CDR3 is TGTGCCAGCAGCTTAGGGAGGCAGGGGAGCACCGGGACGCTGTATTTT. The chain uses TRBV7-8 and TRBJ2-2, with D possibly TRBD1 on 6 matching bases. There are 16 residues in the CDR3. The germline CDR1 and CDR2 sequences are SGHVS and FQNEAQ.

The J gene is TRBJ2-7, the V gene TRBV11-2; the D gene is possibly TRBD2 (6 bases). The tail of the sequence fits TRBJ2-1 better, so the J call may be wrong. The CDR3 runs to 16 residues. Germline-derived CDR1 and CDR2 are SGHAT and FQNNGV. CDR3 nucleotides: TGTGCCAGCAGCTTAGGTGTTAGCGGAGAAGGGAATGAGCAGTTCTTC. Translation gives CASSLGVSGEGNEQFF.

This clonotype was seen repeatedly, ten times or more. CDR3 sequence (DNA): TGTGCCAGCAGTAATACAGGAGGGGGTCACGAGACCCAGTACTTC. Translation: CASSNTGGGHETQYF. The chain couples TRBV7-9 to TRBJ2-5, with D perhaps assigned TRBD1 or TRBD2 (6 bases each). In germline, CDR1 is SEHNR, CDR2 FQNEAQ (reference sequence). CDR3 length equals 15 residues. Deletions cut 6 bases from V and 5 bases from J, with 19 bases between.

The CDR3 loop reads CASSSLDRWDLDQDIQYF. The CDR3 DNA reads TGTGCCAGCAGCTCCCTCGACAGGTGGGATCTTGACCAAGACATTCAGTACTTC. V usage is TRBV11-3 and J usage is TRBJ2-4; D is possibly TRBD1 (6 bases). V was shortened by 4 bases and J by 8 bases, with 27 bases between the two germline ends. Per the germline V gene, CDR1 is SGHNT and CDR2 is YENEEA. There are 18 residues in the CDR3.